This T cell receptor beta chain was sequenced during a study of T-cell memory formation after mild COVID-19. Points from the study as a whole: A balance of CD4 and CD8 characterized clones contracting day 15 to 85, whereas later expanders leaned CD4+.

Of note for this clonotype: Its target is not known.

TCRdb reprocessed the 5' RACE reads with MiXCR, giving one entry per CDR3 protein. The repertoire holds a few hundred thousand distinct CDR3 sequences, 15% to 20% seen once, with approximately 21% in the top ten. Germline V lookup: CDR1 SGHRS, CDR2 YFSETQ. This CDR3 comprises 18 residues. The V gene end was trimmed by 4 bases and the J gene end by 6 bases; junction bases not matched to a gene: 17. The TCR comes from a man younger than 30 who had mild COVID-19 (a few samples of this study predate the infection). Cell type and time point are not known. V usage is TRBV5-1 and J usage is TRBJ2-3; 10 bases line up with TRBD2. The specimen was PBMCs or a T cell subset sorted from them (not recorded which). CDR3 DNA sequence: TGCGCCAGCAGCCCAGCGGGGGGGCCGGGAGACTCACGGGATACGCAGTATTTT. Translated, it gives CASSPAGGPGDSRDTQYF.